A single sample gave rise to the 8 T cell receptor beta chains below, sequenced in a study of regulatory T cells in long-lasting Graves disease. Libraries of TCR beta came from iRepertoire HTBI primers plus Arm-PCR of CDR3 regions. TCRdb re-called the multiplex PCR reads with MiXCR, one entry per CDR3 protein. In the table there are around 360,000 distinct CDR3 sequences, roughly 16% of which are singletons. Sample time point: newly diagnosed GD, antithyroid drugs for less than 3 months. Scientists built the TCR library using RNA that was extracted from PBMCs. In addition, the sample was reused for a study of T cells in Graves' hyperthyroidism and ophthalmopathy.

The source material was peripheral blood mononuclear cells (PBMCs), sampled at new diagnosis, from a patient treated with antithyroid drugs. The receptors were gathered from a woman younger than 30 with Graves disease.

At least ten counts were recorded for this clonotype. V is TRBV30 and J is TRBJ1-2; TRBD1 aligns across 9 bases. The V and J ends lost 5 bases and 3 bases, in that order; junction bases with no gene match: 16. The CDR3 extends over 17 amino acids. Germline V gene lookup returns CDR1 GTSNPN and CDR2 SVGIG (reference sequence). CDR3 coding DNA: TGTGCCTGGTTGGGTGGGACAGGGTGGTCGGCGGACTATGGCTACACCTTC. Its protein product is CAWLGGTGWSADYGYTF.

The chain combines TRBV20-1 with TRBJ2-7; 8 nucleotides line up with TRBD2. The length of the CDR3 is 16 residues. The V gene's germline CDR1 is DFQATT and CDR2 SNEGSKA (reference sequence). V lost 1 base to trimming and J lost 0 bases; unmatched junction nucleotides: 8. CDR3 protein: CSARAASGSRSYEQYF. DNA of the CDR3: TGCAGTGCTAGAGCGGCTAGCGGGTCTCGCTCCTACGAGCAGTACTTC.

This clonotype was counted a few times. The chain carries TRBV27 and TRBJ2-2; 7 positions match TRBD2. V lost 5 bases, J lost 0 bases, and 9 bases stayed unmatched. Germline V lookup: CDR1 MNHEY, CDR2 SMNVEV (reference sequence). The CDR3 consists of 17 residues. Written as DNA, the CDR3 is TGTGCCAGCAGTCCCCCGGCGGGGGTGGCGAACACCGGGGAGCTGTTTTTT. Protein product: CASSPPAGVANTGELFF.

This clonotype was counted at least ten times. The chain joins TRBV2 to TRBJ2-3; TRBD1 aligns across 7 bases. The CDR3 has 14 amino acids. Germline CDR1 SNHLY, CDR2 FYNNEI. The V segment lost 11 bases and the J segment 5 bases; nucleotides outside the gene matches: 13. CDR3 sequence (DNA): TGTGCCGCGACCCCCGGGACAGCCCGAGATACGCAGTATTTT. Translated: CAATPGTARDTQYF.

This clonotype was counted at least ten times. The chain joins TRBV30 to TRBJ2-7; D unclear. The CDR3 has 11 residues. Trimming removed 0 bases from V and 7 bases from J, with 7 bases in between. From germline, CDR1 is GTSNPN and CDR2 SVGIG (reference sequence). CDR3: CAWSVGVEQYF. The CDR3 DNA sequence: TGTGCCTGGAGTGTTGGGGTTGAGCAGTACTTC.

Points on this clonotype: This sequence may be a read error, since a much larger clone differs from it by one base. The chain has TRBV5-1 and TRBJ2-3; TRBD2 agrees at 8 bases. The germline CDR1 and CDR2 sequences are SGHRS and YFSETQ. The CDR3 runs 17 residues. CDR3: CASGLGAGGPSTDTQYF. The CDR3 nucleotides are TGTGCCAGCGGCTTGGGGGCGGGGGGACCTAGCACAGATACGCAGTATTTT. Based on the CDR3 plus reference TRBV5-1 and TRBJ2-3, the full variable domain is KAGVTQTPRYLIKTRGQQVTLSCSPISGHRSVSWYQQTPGQGLQFLFEYFSETQRNKGNFPGRFSGRQFSNSRSEMNVSTLELGDSALYLCASGLGAGGPSTDTQYFGPGTRLTVL.

This clonotype was seen repeatedly, ten times or more. A read error may account for a junction end that differs from germline. The V and J genes are TRBV12-3 or TRBV12-4 and TRBJ2-2; TRBD2 aligns across 9 bases. The CDR3 is 16 residues long. CDR3 coding DNA: TGTGCCAGCACTTTAATGGTAGCGGGAGCAGCCGGGGAGCTGTTTTTT. Translated, it gives CASTLMVAGAAGELFF.

The chain employs TRBV28 and TRBJ2-2, with TRBD1 matching 9 bases. Germline CDR1 and CDR2: MDHEN and SYDVKM. The CDR3 is 15 residues long. With 5 bases clipped from V and 3 bases from J, the junction kept 4 bases outside the gene matches. This CDR3 reads CASSGTGLDTGELFF. CDR3 coding DNA: TGTGCCAGCAGTGGGACAGGGTTGGACACCGGGGAGCTGTTTTTT. Using reference TRBV28 and TRBJ2-2 for the parts outside the CDR3, the full variable domain is DVKVTQSSRYLVKRTGEKVFLECVQDMDHENMFWYRQDPGLGLRLIYFSYDVKMKEKGDIPEGYSVSREKKERFSLILESASTNQTSMYLCASSGTGLDTGELFFGEGSRLTVL.